A selection of T cell receptor beta chains follows, all from one sample in a study of blood T cell repertoires in COVID-19. Repertoires were generated with immunoSEQ multiplex PCR, while TCRdb's copy carries only in-frame clones and drops some. In the table there are about 34,000 clones, roughly 92% of which are singletons. Material: peripheral blood. These receptor sequences come from a human donor in a cohort sampled during active COVID-19. Both conserved end residues are part of each CDR3. A D gene is named only where the DNA matches it firmly. Size tells how often a clone was seen (once, few, many) or the class of an expanded clone, and some rows leave it out.

V	J	D	size	DNA	CDR3
TRBV3-1/TRBV3-2	TRBJ2-7	TRBD2	NA	TGTGCCAGCAGCCAAGATAGAACGGGAGGGCCCCTCGAGCAGTACTTC	CASSQDRTGGPLEQYF
TRBV11-3	TRBJ2-7	TRBD2	NA	TGTGCCAGCCCCTTCACCTCCGGGACTAGCGTCCCCGAACGCTACGAGCAGTACTTC	CASPFTSGTSVPERYEQYF
TRBV12-3/TRBV12-4	TRBJ2-5	TRBD1	NA	TGTGCCAGCAGGGGGACAGGGATCGAGACCCAGTACTTC	CASRGTGIETQYF
TRBV9	TRBJ1-2	TRBD1	NA	TGTGCCAGCAGCTCCGCGGGACAGGGCTACACCTTC	CASSSAGQGYTF
TRBV19	TRBJ1-2	TRBD1	NA	TGTGCCAGTAGTATGGGAGACAGGGTCAGCTATGGCTACACCTTC	CASSMGDRVSYGYTF
TRBV9	TRBJ2-3	TRBD2	NA	TGTGCCAGCAGCGTAGGAACTAGCGAGGTTTTTGTTACGCAGTATTTT	CASSVGTSEVFVTQYF
TRBV27	TRBJ2-3	NA	NA	TGTGCCAGCAGTTTATTCCAGGCACAATCTAGCACAGATACGCAGTATTTT	CASSLFQAQSSTDTQYF
TRBV4-1	TRBJ1-6	NA	NA	TGCGCCAGCAGCCAATACCAGGGTGAGAATTCACCCCTCCACTTT	CASSQYQGENSPLHF
TRBV2	TRBJ2-7	TRBD1	once	TGTGCCAGCAGTGAAGAGAGGACAGGGTATGACGAGCAGTACTTC	CASSEERTGYDEQYF
TRBV14	TRBJ1-1	NA	NA	TGTGCCAGCAGCCCAGATCCAGGGACTGAAGCTTTCTTT	CASSPDPGTEAFF
TRBV6-5	TRBJ1-2	TRBD1	NA	TGTGCCAGCAGTTACCCTCGACAGGGAGGTCACTATGGCTACACCTTC	CASSYPRQGGHYGYTF
TRBV7-7	TRBJ2-2	NA	once	TGTGCCAGCCATGGACAGGGAGGGGCACCCGGGGAGCTGTTTTTT	CASHGQGGAPGELFF
TRBV10-1	TRBJ2-1	TRBD2	NA	TGCGCCAGCAGCCCTGGGACTAGCGATGAGCAGTTCTTC	CASSPGTSDEQFF
TRBV2	TRBJ2-1	TRBD1	NA	TGTGCCAGCAGAGATACAGGGGCAAGCTCCTACAATGAGCAGTTCTTC	CASRDTGASSYNEQFF
TRBV19	TRBJ1-5	NA	NA	TGTGCCAGTAGTATTAAATCGGGGTTGGGCAATCAGCCCCAGCATTTT	CASSIKSGLGNQPQHF
TRBV7-8	TRBJ1-4	TRBD1	once	TGTGCCAGCAGCTTCCAGGGGGCATCAACTAATGAAAAACTGTTTTTT	CASSFQGASTNEKLFF
TRBV18	TRBJ1-1	TRBD1	NA	TGTGCCAGCTCACCAGGGACAGCGAACACTGAAGCTTTCTTT	CASSPGTANTEAFF
TRBV28	TRBJ1-3	NA	NA	TGTGCCAGCAGTAACAACAGGGTAACTGGAAACACCATATATTTT	CASSNNRVTGNTIYF
TRBV29-1	TRBJ2-7	TRBD2	NA	TGCAGCGTTGAAGATACTAGCGGGGTTTACGAGCAGTACTTC	CSVEDTSGVYEQYF
TRBV6-5	TRBJ2-7	NA	NA	TGTGCCAGCAGTTACTCTAGAGTCTACGAGCAGTACTTC	CASSYSRVYEQYF
TRBV10-3	TRBJ2-3	TRBD2	NA	TGTGCCATCGAACGGGGGGGCCCTGGCACAGATACGCAGTATTTT	CAIERGGPGTDTQYF
TRBV28	TRBJ2-7	NA	NA	TGTGCCAGCAGCCTCCAGGGGGGCTACGAGCAGTACTTC	CASSLQGGYEQYF
TRBV5-4	TRBJ1-2	NA	NA	TGTGCCAGCAGCTTCGTAGGGGGCTATGGCTACACCTTC	CASSFVGGYGYTF
TRBV4-1	TRBJ1-1	NA	NA	TGCGCCAGCAGCCAAGTTTGGTCCAGGGGTAACACTGAAGCTTTCTTT	CASSQVWSRGNTEAFF
TRBV2	TRBJ1-5	NA	NA	TGTGCCAGCAGTTCTCAGGGGTTTTTAGGCAATCAGCCCCAGCATTTT	CASSSQGFLGNQPQHF
TRBV11-2	TRBJ2-5	TRBD2	NA	TGTGCCAGCAGCTTAGATGTTAGCGGGGCCCAAGAGACCCAGTACTTC	CASSLDVSGAQETQYF
TRBV5-1	TRBJ2-1	NA	NA	TGCGCCAGCAGCTTGGGAGGGCCTGGGAATGAGCAGTTCTTC	CASSLGGPGNEQFF
TRBV5-5	TRBJ2-6	TRBD2	NA	TGTGCCAGCAGCTTGGGGACTAGCGGGACTGGGGCCAACGTCCTGACTTTC	CASSLGTSGTGANVLTF
TRBV6-5	TRBJ2-7	TRBD1	NA	TGTGCCAGCAGAAACAGGGGGCTTGCGGCGGCGGAGCAGTACTTC	CASRNRGLAAAEQYF
TRBV14	TRBJ2-3	NA	NA	TGTGCCAGCAGAGGGGGAGTTTACACAGATACGCAGTATTTT	CASRGGVYTDTQYF
TRBV18	TRBJ2-2	NA	NA	TGTGCCAGCTCACGGGCCAGGGGGAACACCGGGGAGCTGTTTTTT	CASSRARGNTGELFF
TRBV6-5	TRBJ2-3	TRBD2	NA	TGTGCCAGCAGTTACGGTCTAGCGGGTACAGATACGCAGTATTTT	CASSYGLAGTDTQYF
TRBV7-9	TRBJ2-5	TRBD2	NA	TGTGCCAGCAGCGGGGGACTATCTCAAGAGACCCAGTACTTC	CASSGGLSQETQYF
TRBV5-1	TRBJ1-3	NA	once	TGCGCCAGCAGAGTGACAGCTAACTCTGGAAACACCATATATTTT	CASRVTANSGNTIYF
TRBV6-4	TRBJ2-4	TRBD1	NA	TGTGCCAGCAGTGACGAAGGGACAGGACCGGACATTCAGTACTTC	CASSDEGTGPDIQYF
TRBV7-9	TRBJ1-1	NA	NA	TGTGCCAGCAGCTCGGGGGAACCCCCGAACACTGAAGCTTTCTTT	CASSSGEPPNTEAFF
TRBV24-1	TRBJ2-1	NA	NA	TGTGCCACCAGTGATTTCAACAACCCCAATGAGCAGTTCTTC	CATSDFNNPNEQFF
TRBV28	TRBJ2-3	NA	NA	TGTGCCAGCAGTTTACTAGGGGCGCAAGATACGCAGTATTTT	CASSLLGAQDTQYF
TRBV28	TRBJ1-2	NA	NA	TGTGCCAGCAGTTACGCTCAGAACTATGGCTACACCTTC	CASSYAQNYGYTF
TRBV5-1	TRBJ2-1	TRBD1	once	TGCGCCAGCAGCTTGGGGGTTAAGGGACAGGCACACAATGAGCAGTTCTTC	CASSLGVKGQAHNEQFF
TRBV29-1	TRBJ2-3	TRBD2	once	TGCAGCGTAAACCCTCCCCTAGCGGGGGGTGCAGATACGCAGTATTTT	CSVNPPLAGGADTQYF
TRBV19	TRBJ2-6	NA	NA	TGTGCCAGTAGGGAGAGCTCTGGGGCCAACGTCCTGACTTTC	CASRESSGANVLTF
TRBV14	TRBJ2-1	TRBD1	NA	TGTGCCAGCAGCCAGACAGGGGCCAACCGGCCGGAGCAGTTCTTC	CASSQTGANRPEQFF
TRBV10-1	TRBJ2-4	NA	once	TGCGCCAGCAGTGACACGGTAGCCAAAAACATTCAGTACTTC	CASSDTVAKNIQYF
TRBV7-2	TRBJ1-5	NA	NA	TGTGCCAGCAGCTTAGGTTCAGGGAGGGTTCAGCCCCAGCATTTT	CASSLGSGRVQPQHF
TRBV30	TRBJ2-5	TRBD1	NA	TGTGCCTGGAGTGCTTTGGGACAGGAGTACTTC	CAWSALGQEYF
TRBV19	TRBJ1-2	TRBD1	NA	TGTGCCAGTAGTATTACAGGGGGCGCCGCTGGCTACACCTTC	CASSITGGAAGYTF
TRBV7-2	TRBJ1-5	TRBD1	once	TGTGCCAGCAGCTTAGAAAGGGGACAGGATCTTAGCAATCAGCCCCAGCATTTT	CASSLERGQDLSNQPQHF